This T cell receptor beta chain stems from a study of blood T cell repertoires in COVID-19 (dated by TCRdb to 2020 to 2021). Notes on the research overall: Samples from collaborators originated in the United States, Italy and Spain and spanned both the acute and convalescent phases of COVID-19. The repertoires were released in a freely available public database intended as a resource for research on the immune response to SARS-CoV-2. The material from the prospective study consisted of cDNA or gDNA derived from T cells, B-cell-depleted T cells, or PBMCs. Where HLA class I and class II types were available, the types were taken from metadata supplied by the sample provider, not from assay-based typing. Nearly every sample came with metadata listing a de-identified subject ID, COVID-19 status, age in years and sex. The samples were drawn from the first 160 participants of the ongoing ImmuneRACE study and from over 950 subjects provided by 6 global collaborators. Deeply sampled blood TCRbeta repertoires from subjects exposed to, actively infected with, or recovered from COVID-19 were included in the dataset.

What the research found in general, with its limitations: The amount of clinical and demographic metadata varied by source and participant and was provided uncurated.

For this clone: No antigen is known for it. No base quality information exists; no much larger clone differs at one position.

Each collaborating institution followed its own protocols to collect whole blood in K2EDTA tubes. For TCRbeta analysis, collaborators shipped samples in one of three forms: frozen whole blood, isolated PBMCs, or DNA extracted from either of those sample types. From its cysteine to its phenylalanine, the CDR3 spans 13 amino acids. Just the 39-base CDR3 DNA is kept, in frame starting at base 1. Unmatched junction bases come to 7, with V trimmed by 6 bases and J by 8 bases. The immunoSEQ Assay, a bias-controlled multiplex PCR, was used to amplify TCRbeta CDR3 regions from genomic DNA. In the authors' own workflow: The number of nucleated cells in each sample was estimated by amplification of reference gene primers within the assay. Sequence reads were collapsed and filtered to measure the absolute abundance of every unique TCRbeta CDR3 rearrangement. For each sample, productive Simpson clonality was calculated as the square root of Simpson's diversity index over productive rearrangements. TCRdb stores this immuneACCESS table with in-frame sequences only. Part of the clones is absent; in the studies checked, under half of the shortfall reflects unresolved V genes, and no reason is known for the rest. V and J calls and clone size come straight from that table; D and trimming were deduced from the DNA. Across this sample there are about 39,000 clones, with over 75% seen only once. The top ten clonotypes cover approximately 10% of the sample.

This TCR was recovered from a human donor in a cohort sampled during active COVID-19. The chain joins TRBV12-3 or TRBV12-4 to TRBJ1-2; the central 9 bases match TRBD1. Specimen: peripheral blood. The DNA sequence is TGTGCCAGCAGCGGGACAGGGAGTGGAGGCTACACCTTC. Translation gives CASSGTGSGGYTF.